This T cell receptor (beta chain) was captured in a study of T cell responses to AZD1222 COVID-19 vaccine. The table came from immunoSEQ multiplex PCR; TCRdb's copy has only in-frame clones and leaves some out. The sample has more than 95,000 clones, approximately 86% seen once. The material was peripheral blood, obtained 28 days after the second dose of the MenACWY control vaccine. This TCR was sampled from an adult who received the MenACWY meningococcal vaccine as a control.

This chain's CDR3 is CASSSAIGTGVGYTF. The CDR3 DNA follows: TGCGCCAGCAGCTCGGCAATAGGGACAGGGGTAGGCTACACCTTC. The chain joins TRBV5-1 to TRBJ1-2, with TRBD1 identical over 10 bases. CDR3 length equals 15 residues. The J segment lost 8 bases and the V segment lost 3 bases, leaving 10 bases of the junction unmatched. CDR1 and CDR2 from the germline V gene are SGHRS and YFSETQ.